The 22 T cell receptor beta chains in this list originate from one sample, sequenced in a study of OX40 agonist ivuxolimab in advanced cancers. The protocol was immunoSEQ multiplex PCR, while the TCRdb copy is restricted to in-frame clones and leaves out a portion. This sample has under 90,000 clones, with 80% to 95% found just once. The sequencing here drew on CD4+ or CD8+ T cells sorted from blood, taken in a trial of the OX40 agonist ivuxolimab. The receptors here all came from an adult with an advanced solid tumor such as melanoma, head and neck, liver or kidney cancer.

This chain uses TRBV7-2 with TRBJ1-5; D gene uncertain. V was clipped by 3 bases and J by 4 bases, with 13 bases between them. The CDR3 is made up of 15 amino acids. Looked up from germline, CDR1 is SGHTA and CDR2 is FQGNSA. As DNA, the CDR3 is TGTGCCAGCAGCTTCGGGCTGGGGTCGAATCAGCCCCAGCATTTT. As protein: CASSFGLGSNQPQHF.

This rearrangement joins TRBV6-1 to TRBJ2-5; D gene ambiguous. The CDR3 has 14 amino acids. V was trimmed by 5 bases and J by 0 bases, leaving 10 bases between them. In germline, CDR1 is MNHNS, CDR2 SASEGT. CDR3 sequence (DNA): TGTGCCAGCAGTTGGTCCAGGAACCAAGAGACCCAGTACTTC. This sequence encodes CASSWSRNQETQYF.

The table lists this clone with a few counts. Here the CDR3 DNA reads TGTGCCAGCAGCCCCACGGGGGCACTTGGAAACACCATATATTTT. Its protein is CASSPTGALGNTIYF. This sequence joins TRBV7-9 and TRBJ1-3; a possible D gene is TRBD1 (6 bases). The CDR3 is made up of 15 amino acids. V lost 5 bases and J lost 3, with 14 bases in between. The germline CDR1 and CDR2 sequences are SEHNR and FQNEAQ (reference sequence).

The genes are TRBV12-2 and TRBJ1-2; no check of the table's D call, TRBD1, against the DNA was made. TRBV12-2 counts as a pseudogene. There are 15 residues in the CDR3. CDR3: CASRLGSDRNYGYTF. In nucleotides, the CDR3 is TGTGCAAGTCGCTTAGGCTCTGACAGAAACTATGGCTACACCTTC.

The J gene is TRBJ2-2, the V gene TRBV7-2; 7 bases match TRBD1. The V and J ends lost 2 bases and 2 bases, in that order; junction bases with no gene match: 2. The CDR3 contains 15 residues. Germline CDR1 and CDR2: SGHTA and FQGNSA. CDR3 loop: CASSLQGENTGELFF. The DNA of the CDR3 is TGTGCCAGCAGCTTACAGGGGGAAAACACCGGGGAGCTGTTTTTT. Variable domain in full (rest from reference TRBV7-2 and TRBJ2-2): GAGVSQSPSNKVTEKGKDVELRCDPISGHTALYWYRQSLGQGLEFLIYFQGNSAPDKSGLPSDRFSAERTGGSVSTLTIQRTQQEDSAVYLCASSLQGENTGELFFGEGSRLTVL.

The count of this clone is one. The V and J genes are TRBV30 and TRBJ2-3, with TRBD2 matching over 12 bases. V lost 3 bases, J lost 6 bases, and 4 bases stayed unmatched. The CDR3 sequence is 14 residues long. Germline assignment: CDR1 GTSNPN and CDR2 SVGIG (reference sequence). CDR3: CAWSPLAGGDTQYF. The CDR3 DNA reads TGTGCCTGGAGCCCGCTAGCGGGGGGGGATACGCAGTATTTT.

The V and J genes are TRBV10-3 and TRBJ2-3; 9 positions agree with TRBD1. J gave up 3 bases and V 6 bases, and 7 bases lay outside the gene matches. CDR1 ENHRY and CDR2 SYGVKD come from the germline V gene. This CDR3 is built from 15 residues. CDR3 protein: CAIRGTGKETDTQYF. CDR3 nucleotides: TGTGCCATCAGGGGGACAGGGAAGGAGACAGATACGCAGTATTTT.

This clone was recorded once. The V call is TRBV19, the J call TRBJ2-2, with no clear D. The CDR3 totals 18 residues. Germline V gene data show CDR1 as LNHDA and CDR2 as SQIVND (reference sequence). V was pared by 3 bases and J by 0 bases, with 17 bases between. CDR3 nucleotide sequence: TGTGCCAGTAGTATGTATTTGATTTCCCCGTCGAACACCGGGGAGCTGTTTTTT. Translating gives CASSMYLISPSNTGELFF.

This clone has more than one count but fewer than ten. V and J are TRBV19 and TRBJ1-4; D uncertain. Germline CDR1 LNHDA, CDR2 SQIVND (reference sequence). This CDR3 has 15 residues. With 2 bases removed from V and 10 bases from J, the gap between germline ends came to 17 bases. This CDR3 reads CASSILTEAPGKLFF. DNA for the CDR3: TGTGCCAGTAGTATACTGACGGAAGCCCCCGGAAAACTGTTTTTT.

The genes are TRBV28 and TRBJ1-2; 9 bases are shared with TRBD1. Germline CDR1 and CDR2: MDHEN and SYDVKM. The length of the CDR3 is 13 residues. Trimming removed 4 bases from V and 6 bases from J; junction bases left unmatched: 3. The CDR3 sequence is CASSSGQGNGYTF. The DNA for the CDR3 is TGTGCCAGCAGTTCCGGACAGGGGAATGGCTACACCTTC.

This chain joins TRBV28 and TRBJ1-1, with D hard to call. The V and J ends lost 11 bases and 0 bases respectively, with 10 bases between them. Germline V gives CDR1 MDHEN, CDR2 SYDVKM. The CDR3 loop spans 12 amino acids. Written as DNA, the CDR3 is TGTGCCGCCCAAAAATTGAACACTGAAGCTTTCTTT. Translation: CAAQKLNTEAFF.

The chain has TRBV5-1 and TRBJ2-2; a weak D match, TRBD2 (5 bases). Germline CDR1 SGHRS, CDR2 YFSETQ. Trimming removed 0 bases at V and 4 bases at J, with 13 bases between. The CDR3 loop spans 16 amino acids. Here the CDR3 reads CASSLGVGGGTGELFF. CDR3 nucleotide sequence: TGCGCCAGCAGCTTGGGCGTTGGCGGAGGCACCGGGGAGCTGTTTTTT. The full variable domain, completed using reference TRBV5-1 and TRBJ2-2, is KAGVTQTPRYLIKTRGQQVTLSCSPISGHRSVSWYQQTPGQGLQFLFEYFSETQRNKGNFPGRFSGRQFSNSRSEMNVSTLELGDSALYLCASSLGVGGGTGELFFGEGSRLTVL.

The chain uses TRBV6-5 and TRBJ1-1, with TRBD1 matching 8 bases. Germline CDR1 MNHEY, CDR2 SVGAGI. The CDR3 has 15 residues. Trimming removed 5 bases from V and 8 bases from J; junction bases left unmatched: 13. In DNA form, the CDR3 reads TGTGCCAGCAGTCCGATCTCTACAGGGGGAAGAGAAGCTTTCTTT. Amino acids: CASSPISTGGREAFF.

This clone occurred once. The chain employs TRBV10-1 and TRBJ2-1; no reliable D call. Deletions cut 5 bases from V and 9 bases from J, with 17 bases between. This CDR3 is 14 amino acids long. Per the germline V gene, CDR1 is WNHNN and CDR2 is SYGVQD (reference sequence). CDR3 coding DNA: TGCGCCAGCAGTACTGGGGATATTTTTGCTGAGCAGTTCTTC. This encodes CASSTGDIFAEQFF.

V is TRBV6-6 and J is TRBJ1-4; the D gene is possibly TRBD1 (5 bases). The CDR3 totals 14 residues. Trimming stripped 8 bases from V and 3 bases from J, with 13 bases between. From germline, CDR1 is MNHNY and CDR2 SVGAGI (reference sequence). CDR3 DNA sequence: TGTGCCAGCGCGGTAGGGGTGGCTAATGAAAAACTGTTTTTT. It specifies CASAVGVANEKLFF.

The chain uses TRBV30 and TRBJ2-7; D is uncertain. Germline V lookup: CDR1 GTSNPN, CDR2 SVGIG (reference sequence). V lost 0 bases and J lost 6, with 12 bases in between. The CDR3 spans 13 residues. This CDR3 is CAWSVLWQPEQYF. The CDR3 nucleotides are TGTGCCTGGAGTGTACTGTGGCAGCCCGAGCAGTACTTC.

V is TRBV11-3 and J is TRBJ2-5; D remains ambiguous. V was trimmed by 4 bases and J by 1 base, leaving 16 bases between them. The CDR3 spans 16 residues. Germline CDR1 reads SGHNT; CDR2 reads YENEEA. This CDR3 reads CASSSRSYTSQETQYF. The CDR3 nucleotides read TGTGCCAGCAGCTCCAGAAGCTACACCTCCCAAGAGACCCAGTACTTC. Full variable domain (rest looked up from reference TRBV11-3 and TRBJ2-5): EAGVVQSPRYKIIEKKQPVAFWCNPISGHNTLYWYLQNLGQGPELLIRYENEEAVDDSQLPKDRFSAERLKGVDSTLKIQPAELGDSAVYLCASSSRSYTSQETQYFGPGTRLLVL.

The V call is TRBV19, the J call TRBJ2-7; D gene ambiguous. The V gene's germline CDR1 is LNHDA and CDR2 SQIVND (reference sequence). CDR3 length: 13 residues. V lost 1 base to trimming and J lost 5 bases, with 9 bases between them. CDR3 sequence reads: CASSIVPGHEQYF. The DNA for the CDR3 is TGTGCCAGTAGTATAGTTCCGGGCCACGAGCAGTACTTC.

This CDR3 reads CASTGGARETQYF. The CDR3 DNA follows: TGTGCCAGCACCGGGGGGGCCCGGGAGACCCAGTACTTC. The rearrangement joins TRBV2 to TRBJ2-5; 8 bases are shared with TRBD2. Germline CDR1 is SNHLY and CDR2 is FYNNEI. This CDR3 has 13 amino acids. With 7 bases clipped from V and 5 bases from J, the junction kept 6 bases outside the gene matches.

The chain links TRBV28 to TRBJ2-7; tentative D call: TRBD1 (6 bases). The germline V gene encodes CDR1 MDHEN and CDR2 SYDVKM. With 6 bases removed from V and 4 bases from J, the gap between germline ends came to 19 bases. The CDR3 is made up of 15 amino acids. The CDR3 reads CASSRLGAVGYEQYF. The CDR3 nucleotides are TGTGCCAGCAGCCGGCTGGGGGCTGTCGGGTACGAGCAGTACTTC.

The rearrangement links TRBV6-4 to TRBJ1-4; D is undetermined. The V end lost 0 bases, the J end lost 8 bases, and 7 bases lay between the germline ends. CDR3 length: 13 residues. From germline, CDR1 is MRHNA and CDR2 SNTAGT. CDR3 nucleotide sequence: TGTGCCAGCAGTGACTCTGACGGCGAAAAACTGTTTTTT. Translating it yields CASSDSDGEKLFF.

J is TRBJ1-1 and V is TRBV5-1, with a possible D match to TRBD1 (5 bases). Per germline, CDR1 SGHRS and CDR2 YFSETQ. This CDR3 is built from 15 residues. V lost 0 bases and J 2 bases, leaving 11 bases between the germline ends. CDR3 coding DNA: TGCGCCAGCAGCTTGGATTGGGGGGGAAACACTGAAGCTTTCTTT. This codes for CASSLDWGGNTEAFF.